This T cell receptor beta chain was retrieved from a study of blood T cell repertoires in COVID-19. The wider study: The United States, Italy and Spain provided the acute and convalescent COVID-19 samples. PBMCs, B-cell-depleted T cells, or T cells provided the cDNA or gDNA that made up the material.

Some clones are missing from TCRdb's copy, which holds only in-frame ones; the method was immunoSEQ multiplex PCR. The sample carries some 290,000 clones, roughly 83% recorded once. V lost 4 bases, J lost 4 bases, and 8 bases stayed unmatched. Germline V gives CDR1 SGHRS, CDR2 YFSETQ. CDR3 size: 14 residues. Source material: peripheral blood. This chain joins TRBV5-1 and TRBJ2-7; 7 positions agree with TRBD1. The TCR sequence derives from a man in his 60s who had recovered from COVID-19. This chain's CDR3 is CASSIDRVRYEQYF. DNA for the CDR3: TGCGCCAGCAGCATAGACAGGGTTCGGTACGAGCAGTACTTC.